The 4 T cell receptor beta chains listed next were all sequenced from one sample in a study of T cell responses to AZD1222 COVID-19 vaccine. Generated by immunoSEQ multiplex PCR, the TCRdb table keeps only in-frame clones and is missing some. The table lists 170,000 or so clones, less than 95% of them singletons. Source: peripheral blood, taken on day 0 of AZD1222 vaccination. The receptor source for this set is an adult in good health.

The chain has TRBV19 and TRBJ2-3; TRBD2 is a possible D gene (6 bases). CDR1 and CDR2 from the germline V gene are LNHDA and SQIVND (reference sequence). V shed 2 bases and J shed 1 base, with 13 bases lying between them. The CDR3 has 16 residues. The CDR3 DNA reads as TGTGCCAGTAGTATAACGGGGGAGGTAGGCACAGATACGCAGTATTTT. Translation: CASSITGEVGTDTQYF.

In this sample, this clone turned up once. The genes are TRBV7-2 and TRBJ1-1, with 9 bases aligning to TRBD1. This CDR3 has 15 amino acids. Germline V lookup: CDR1 SGHTA, CDR2 FQGNSA. After removal of 4 bases from V and 11 bases from J, the junction contained 14 bases not matched to a gene. Here the CDR3 DNA reads TGTGCCAGCAGCTCCACAGGGGGCGCGGGTCTAAAGGCTTTCTTT. Translation: CASSSTGGAGLKAFF.

This chain connects TRBV11-3 to TRBJ1-1; possible D gene TRBD1, 5 bases. The V end was cut by 5 bases, the J end by 4 bases, with 14 bases between. From germline, CDR1 is SGHNT and CDR2 YENEEA. The CDR3 runs to 14 residues. This CDR3 is CASSGSAGTTEAFF. CDR3 nucleotide sequence: TGTGCCAGCAGCGGCTCCGCGGGGACCACTGAAGCTTTCTTT.

The rearrangement joins TRBV7-9 to TRBJ2-6; TRBD1 is a possible D gene (5 bases). This CDR3 has 15 residues. The germline V gene encodes CDR1 SEHNR and CDR2 FQNEAQ (reference sequence). Trimming cost V 3 bases and J 2 bases, with 8 bases left between them. CDR3 sequence reads: CASSLSRAGANVLTF. CDR3 nucleotide sequence: TGTGCCAGCAGCTTGAGCAGGGCTGGGGCCAACGTCCTGACTTTC.